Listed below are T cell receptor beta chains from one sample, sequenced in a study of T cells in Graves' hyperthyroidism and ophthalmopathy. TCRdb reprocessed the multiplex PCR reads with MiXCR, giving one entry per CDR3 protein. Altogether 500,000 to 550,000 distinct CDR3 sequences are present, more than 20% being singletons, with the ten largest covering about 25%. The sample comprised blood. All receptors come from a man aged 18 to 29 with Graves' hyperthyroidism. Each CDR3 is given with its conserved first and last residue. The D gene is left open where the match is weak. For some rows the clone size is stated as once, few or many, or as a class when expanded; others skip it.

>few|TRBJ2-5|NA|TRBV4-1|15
CASSLYEGGQETQYF
TGCGCCAGCAGCCTGTACGAGGGGGGCCAAGAGACCCAGTACTTC
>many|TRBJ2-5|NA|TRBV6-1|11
CASTDHGIQYF
TGTGCCAGCACGGACCATGGGATCCAGTACTTC
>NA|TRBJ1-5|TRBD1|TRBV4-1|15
CASSPTGGAAQPQHF
TGCGCCAGCAGCCCTACAGGGGGCGCAGCACAGCCCCAGCATTTT
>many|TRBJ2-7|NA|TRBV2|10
CASRTGRQYF
TGTGCCAGCAGAACAGGGAGGCAGTACTTC
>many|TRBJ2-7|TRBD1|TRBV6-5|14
CASRATGSSYEQYF
TGTGCCAGCAGGGCGACAGGGTCCTCCTACGAGCAGTACTTC
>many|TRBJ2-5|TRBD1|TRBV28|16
CASSPGTGGDQETQYF
TGTGCCAGCAGTCCCGGGACAGGGGGCGACCAAGAGACCCAGTACTTC
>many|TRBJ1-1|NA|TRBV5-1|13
CASSTQEETEAFF
TGCGCCAGCAGCACCCAAGAGGAAACTGAAGCTTTCTTT
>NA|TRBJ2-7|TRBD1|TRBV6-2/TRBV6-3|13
CASTTGAIYEQYF
TGTGCCAGCACAACAGGGGCCATCTACGAGCAGTACTTC
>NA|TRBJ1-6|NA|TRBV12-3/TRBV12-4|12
CASSLPGSPLHF
TGTGCCAGCAGTTTACCTGGGTCACCCCTCCACTTT
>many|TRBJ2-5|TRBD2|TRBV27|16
CASSPRLAGGQETQYF
TGTGCCAGCAGTCCGAGACTAGCGGGGGGCCAAGAGACCCAGTACTTC
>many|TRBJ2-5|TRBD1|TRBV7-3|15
CASSPTGLETETQYF
TGTGCCAGCAGCCCGACAGGGCTTGAAACGGAGACCCAGTACTTC
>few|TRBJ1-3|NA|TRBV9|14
CASSVFWSENTIYF
TGTGCCAGCAGCGTATTTTGGTCCGAAAACACCATATATTTT
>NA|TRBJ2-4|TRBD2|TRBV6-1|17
CASSESSAGGPQNIQYF
TGTGCCAGCAGTGAATCCTCAGCGGGAGGGCCCCAAAACATTCAGTACTTC
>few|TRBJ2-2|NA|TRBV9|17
CASSVGKETSNTGELFF
TGTGCCAGCAGCGTAGGAAAGGAAACCTCGAACACCGGGGAGCTGTTTTTT
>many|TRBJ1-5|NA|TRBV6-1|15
CASRTTRLGNQPQHF
TGTGCCAGCAGGACGACACGGCTTGGCAATCAGCCCCAGCATTTT
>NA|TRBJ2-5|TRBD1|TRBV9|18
CASSDPRTGVRTQETQYF
TGTGCCAGCAGCGACCCAAGGACAGGGGTGAGAACCCAAGAGACCCAGTACTTC
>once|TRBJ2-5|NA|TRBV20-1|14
CSADPGLAYETQYF
TGCAGTGCCGACCCGGGACTGGCCTACGAGACCCAGTACTTC
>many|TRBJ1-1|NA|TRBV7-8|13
CASSLAPYTEAFF
TGTGCCAGCAGCTTAGCGCCTTACACTGAAGCTTTCTTT
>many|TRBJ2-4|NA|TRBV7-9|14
CASSWGMPKNIQYF
TGTGCCAGCAGCTGGGGGATGCCAAAAAACATTCAGTACTTC
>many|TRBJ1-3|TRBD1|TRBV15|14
CATSRDREGNTIYF
TGTGCCACCAGCCGAGACAGGGAGGGAAACACCATATATTTT
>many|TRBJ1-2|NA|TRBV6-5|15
CASSYKQGVLDGYTF
TGTGCCAGCAGTTACAAGCAGGGAGTGTTGGATGGCTACACCTTC
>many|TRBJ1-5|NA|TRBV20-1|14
CSASPLGEGQPQHF
TGCAGTGCTAGCCCCCTGGGGGAAGGTCAGCCCCAGCATTTT
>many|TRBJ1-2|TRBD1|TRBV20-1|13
CSAPTGLRDGYTF
TGCAGTGCCCCGACAGGGCTTCGGGATGGCTACACCTTC
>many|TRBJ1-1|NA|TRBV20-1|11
CSARLDTEAFF
TGCAGTGCTAGACTTGACACTGAAGCTTTCTTT
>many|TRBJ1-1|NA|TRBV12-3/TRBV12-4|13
CASSLVDGTEAFF
TGTGCCAGCAGTTTAGTGGACGGAACTGAAGCTTTCTTT
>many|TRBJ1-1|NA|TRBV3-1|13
CASSQAMVSEAFF
TGTGCCAGCAGCCAAGCGATGGTATCTGAAGCTTTCTTT
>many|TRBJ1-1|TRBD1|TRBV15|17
CATSRGLAGTGITEAFF
TGTGCCACCAGCAGAGGCCTCGCCGGGACAGGGATCACTGAAGCTTTCTTT
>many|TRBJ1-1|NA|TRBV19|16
CASSLNPGQKNTEAFF
TGTGCCAGTTCTTTGAACCCGGGACAAAAGAACACTGAAGCTTTCTTT
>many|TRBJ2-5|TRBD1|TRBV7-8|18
CASSLGMKGQGVGETQYF
TGTGCCAGCAGCTTAGGGATGAAGGGACAGGGGGTAGGAGAGACCCAGTACTTC
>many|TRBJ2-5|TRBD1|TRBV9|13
CASSARDRETQYF
TGTGCCAGCAGCGCCCGGGACAGGGAGACCCAGTACTTC
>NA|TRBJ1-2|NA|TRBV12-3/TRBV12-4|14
CASSPSPRGYGYTF
TGTGCCAGCAGCCCATCCCCTAGGGGTTATGGCTACACCTTC
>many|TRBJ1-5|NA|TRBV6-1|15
CASSEVPRGNQPQHF
TGTGCCAGCAGTGAAGTTCCCCGGGGCAATCAGCCCCAGCATTTT
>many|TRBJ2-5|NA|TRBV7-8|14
CASSLTRGRETQYF
TGTGCCAGCAGCTTAACCCGAGGGCGTGAGACCCAGTACTTC
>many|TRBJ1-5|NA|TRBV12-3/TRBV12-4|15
CASSLGDVSNQPQHF
TGTGCCAGCAGCTTAGGAGACGTTAGCAATCAGCCCCAGCATTTT
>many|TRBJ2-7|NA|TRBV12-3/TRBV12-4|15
CASSFGRNTFYEQYF
TGTGCCAGCAGTTTTGGGCGGAATACCTTCTACGAGCAGTACTTC
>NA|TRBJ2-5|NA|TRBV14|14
CASRPGQIQETQYF
TGTGCCAGCAGACCTGGACAGATCCAAGAGACCCAGTACTTC
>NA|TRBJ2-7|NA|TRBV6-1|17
CASSEETVGGRAREQYF
TGTGCCAGCAGTGAAGAAACGGTGGGGGGCCGAGCTCGAGAGCAGTACTTC
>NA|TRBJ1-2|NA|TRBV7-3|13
CASSLGAKGGYTF
TGTGCCAGCAGCTTAGGAGCCAAGGGTGGCTACACCTTC
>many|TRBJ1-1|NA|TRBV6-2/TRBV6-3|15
CASSYSSFLGTEAFF
TGTGCCAGCAGTTACTCTAGTTTTCTGGGCACTGAAGCTTTCTTT
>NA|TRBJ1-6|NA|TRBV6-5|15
CASSYRSGFKSPLHF
TGTGCCAGCAGTTATCGTTCGGGGTTTAAGTCACCCCTCCACTTT
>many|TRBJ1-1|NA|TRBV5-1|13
CASSLDTNTEAFF
TGCGCCAGCAGCTTGGACACGAACACTGAAGCTTTCTTT
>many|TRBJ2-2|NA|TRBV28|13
CASSPVDTGELFF
TGTGCCAGCAGTCCGGTTGACACCGGGGAGCTGTTTTTT